Following are 26 T cell receptor beta chains from one sample sequenced in a study of shared clonotypes between healthy human individuals. Terminally differentiated effector memory CD45RA+ cells were excluded by CCR7 positive selection of CD45RO-negative cells. Assay: immunoSEQ multiplex PCR; the TCRdb copy retains only in-frame clones and omits some. The table has fewer than 1 million clones, 90% to 98% seen once. The specimen sequenced was naive CD8+ T cells sorted from blood. The receptors come from a young man in good health.

The V gene is TRBV9, the J gene TRBJ1-1, with TRBD1 matching 8 bases. In germline, CDR1 is SGDLS, CDR2 YYNGEE. There are 16 residues in the CDR3. Trimming cost V 3 bases and J 0 bases; bases outside gene matches: 7. CDR3 in amino acids: CASSARTGRLNTEAFF. CDR3 DNA sequence: TGTGCCAGCAGCGCCCGGACAGGGAGGTTGAACACTGAAGCTTTCTTT.

This clone appeared once. The chain joins TRBV5-8 to TRBJ2-7; D is unresolved. CDR1 and CDR2 (germline): SGHTS, YDEGEE. CDR3 length equals 13 residues. V dropped 0 bases and J dropped 5 bases, with 9 bases sitting between them. In DNA, the CDR3 is TGTGCCAGCAGCTTGGCTACAGTGGACGAGCAGTACTTC. Its translation is CASSLATVDEQYF.

The chain employs TRBV15 and TRBJ1-2; D perhaps matches TRBD1 (5 bases). CDR3 length: 15 amino acids. Per the germline V gene, CDR1 is LNHNV and CDR2 is YYDKDF (reference sequence). Trimming removed 2 bases at V and 2 bases at J, with 12 bases between. CDR3 in DNA: TGTGCCACCAGCAGAAAAAGGGACCCCAACTATGGCTACACCTTC. It is translated as CATSRKRDPNYGYTF.

The rearrangement joins TRBV19 to TRBJ1-1; 10 bases are a match to TRBD1. The CDR3 runs to 16 residues. The junction had 7 bases not matched to a gene; V was cut back by 5 bases and J by 1 base. Looked up from germline, CDR1 is LNHDA and CDR2 is SQIVND (reference sequence). The CDR3 coding sequence is TGTGCCAGTAGTCCCGACAGGGGGCGAGGGAACACTGAAGCTTTCTTT. Its translation is CASSPDRGRGNTEAFF.

This clone has just one count. The genes are TRBV28 and TRBJ1-2; tentatively, D is TRBD1 (6 bases). The V gene's germline CDR1 is MDHEN and CDR2 SYDVKM. This CDR3 spans 10 amino acids. V was trimmed by 6 bases and J by 14 bases, leaving 13 bases between them. DNA of the CDR3: TGTGCCAGCAGCCAGACAGGCAAAACCTTC. This sequence encodes CASSQTGKTF.

The rearrangement joins TRBV7-9 to TRBJ1-4; 7 positions agree with TRBD1. Trimming at V came to 5 bases and at J to 6 bases, leaving 6 bases not matched to a gene. CDR3 length equals 14 residues. Germline V gives CDR1 SEHNR, CDR2 FQNEAQ (reference sequence). The CDR3 sequence: CASSPPGGHEKLFF. CDR3 DNA sequence: TGTGCCAGCAGCCCCCCAGGGGGACATGAAAAACTGTTTTTT. Using reference TRBV7-9 and TRBJ1-4 for the parts outside the CDR3, the full variable domain is DTGVSQNPRHKITKRGQNVTFRCDPISEHNRLYWYRQTLGQGPEFLTYFQNEAQLEKSRLLSDRFSAERPKGSFSTLEIQRTEQGDSAMYLCASSPPGGHEKLFFGSGTQLSVL.

V gene TRBV7-2 combines with J gene TRBJ2-3, with D unclear. The V end lost 5 bases, the J end lost 4 bases, and 16 bases lay between the germline ends. From germline, CDR1 is SGHTA and CDR2 FQGNSA. This CDR3 contains 15 residues. The CDR3 loop is CASSPKAFRADTQYF. The CDR3 coding sequence is TGTGCCAGCAGCCCCAAGGCTTTCCGCGCAGATACGCAGTATTTT.

The genes are TRBV6-5 and TRBJ2-3, with D perhaps matching TRBD2 (5 bases). The CDR3 totals 14 residues. Germline V gene sequence: CDR1 MNHEY, CDR2 SVGAGI. V was pared by 5 bases and J by 2 bases, with 11 bases between. Here the CDR3 DNA reads TGTGCCAGCAGTGCGCGGGTTCTCACAGATACGCAGTATTTT. It codes for CASSARVLTDTQYF.

The chain recombines TRBV7-3 with TRBJ2-7, with a possible D match to TRBD1 (5 bases). There are 14 residues in the CDR3. In germline, CDR1 is SGHTA, CDR2 FQGTGA. The V end was cut by 5 bases, the J end by 2 bases, with 13 bases between. The CDR3 sequence is CASSRIDRPYEQYF. CDR3 DNA sequence: TGTGCCAGCAGCCGAATAGACAGACCCTACGAGCAGTACTTC.

The chain has TRBV10-3 and TRBJ2-7; D unresolved. Per germline, CDR1 ENHRY and CDR2 SYGVKD. The ends were cut back, 5 bases at V and 2 bases at J, with 7 bases in the middle. This CDR3 has 12 amino acids. In DNA form, the CDR3 reads TGTGCCATCAGTCCAGTAGCCTACGAGCAGTACTTC. This gives the protein CAISPVAYEQYF.

The chain uses TRBV6-5 and TRBJ2-7, with D hard to call. CDR3 length: 15 amino acids. CDR1 is MNHEY and CDR2 is SVGAGI in the germline V gene. V was cut by 4 bases and J by 3 bases, with 16 bases left in between. CDR3 protein: CASSFLPDGYYEQYF. The CDR3 DNA sequence: TGTGCCAGCAGTTTTCTCCCTGATGGGTACTACGAGCAGTACTTC.

The chain uses TRBV28 and TRBJ2-1, with 10 bases fitting TRBD2. The V gene end was trimmed by 4 bases and the J gene end by 4 bases; junction bases not matched to a gene: 10. CDR3 length equals 17 residues. Per the germline V gene, CDR1 is MDHEN and CDR2 is SYDVKM. CDR3 in DNA: TGTGCCAGCAGTTCTTACGCGGGACTAGCGAAATACAATGAGCAGTTCTTC. It translates to CASSSYAGLAKYNEQFF.

The V and J genes are TRBV14 and TRBJ1-1, with a possible D match to TRBD1 (5 bases). This CDR3 contains 15 residues. The germline V gene encodes CDR1 SGHDN and CDR2 FVKESK. Trimming removed 0 bases at V and 1 base at J, with 9 bases between. The CDR3, as DNA: TGTGCCAGCAGCCAAGATCGGCAGGGGAACACTGAAGCTTTCTTT. This codes for CASSQDRQGNTEAFF.

The chain carries TRBV9 and TRBJ2-5, with 8 nucleotides matching TRBD2. From germline, CDR1 is SGDLS and CDR2 YYNGEE. The CDR3 has 15 residues. J was trimmed by 5 bases and V by 4 bases; bases with no gene match: 10. CDR3: CASSTYGGVGETQYF. CDR3 coding DNA: TGTGCCAGCAGCACCTACGGGGGGGTCGGGGAGACCCAGTACTTC.

The rearrangement links TRBV6-5 to TRBJ2-5; no clear D. Germline lookup yields CDR1 MNHEY and CDR2 SVGAGI. V was shortened by 4 bases and J by 1 base, with 16 bases between the two germline ends. There are 16 residues in the CDR3. CDR3 sequence (DNA): TGTGCCAGCAGTTTACTCATAACGGCACCCCAAGAGACCCAGTACTTC. Its translation is CASSLLITAPQETQYF.

This chain connects TRBV7-3 to TRBJ2-1; 14 nucleotides agree with TRBD2. J gave up 5 bases and V 5 bases, and 8 bases lay outside the gene matches. From germline, CDR1 is SGHTA and CDR2 FQGTGA. The CDR3 runs 17 residues. The CDR3 DNA reads as TGTGCCAGCAGCCCGGGACTAGCGGGAGCCGTCAACAATGAGCAGTTCTTC. It translates to CASSPGLAGAVNNEQFF. Full variable domain (missing parts from reference TRBV7-3 and TRBJ2-1): GAGVSQTPSNKVTEKGKYVELRCDPISGHTALYWYRQSLGQGPEFLIYFQGTGAADDSGLPNDRFFAVRPEGSVSTLKIQRTERGDSAVYLCASSPGLAGAVNNEQFFGPGTRLTVL.

The rearrangement links TRBV11-2 to TRBJ2-5, with D hard to call. The germline V and J ends were trimmed by 2 bases and 5 bases, with 6 bases remaining between them. From germline, CDR1 is SGHAT and CDR2 FQNNGV. This CDR3 contains 12 residues. The CDR3 protein is CASSLLKETQYF. As DNA, the CDR3 is TGTGCCAGCAGCTTACTTAAGGAGACCCAGTACTTC. The whole variable domain, filled in from reference TRBV11-2 and TRBJ2-5, reads EAGVAQSPRYKIIEKRQSVAFWCNPISGHATLYWYQQILGQGPKLLIQFQNNGVVDDSQLPKDRFSAERLKGVDSTLKIQPAKLEDSAVYLCASSLLKETQYFGPGTRLLVL.

CDR3 residues: CASSPRDRNIFYDTQYF. CDR3 nucleotides: TGTGCCAGCAGCCCAAGGGACAGGAACATCTTCTATGATACGCAGTATTTT. V usage is TRBV9 and J usage is TRBJ2-3; 8 bases agree with TRBD1. With 4 bases clipped from V and 6 bases from J, the junction kept 16 bases outside the gene matches. Germline lookup yields CDR1 SGDLS and CDR2 YYNGEE. The CDR3 consists of 17 residues.

V gene TRBV27 combines with J gene TRBJ2-1; D is undetermined. V lost 2 bases and J lost 0, with 11 bases in between. This CDR3 is 16 amino acids long. Germline CDR1 is MNHEY and CDR2 is SMNVEV (reference sequence). The CDR3 coding sequence is TGTGCCAGCAGTTTAGCGGACGGAAGCTCCTACAATGAGCAGTTCTTC. It encodes CASSLADGSSYNEQFF.

To note about this clone: The sample carries other DNA sequences with the same CDR3. The rearrangement joins TRBV27 to TRBJ2-7; 8 positions agree with TRBD1. CDR3 length: 13 residues. Trimming removed 6 bases from V and 4 bases from J; junction bases left unmatched: 5. In germline, CDR1 is MNHEY, CDR2 SMNVEV (reference sequence). The CDR3, as DNA: TGTGCCAGCAGAGGACAGGGATTATACGAGCAGTACTTC. Translated: CASRGQGLYEQYF.

Remarks on this clone: Different DNA sequences within this sample yield the same CDR3. The chain recombines TRBV27 with TRBJ2-3; D remains ambiguous. Trimming shortened V by 3 bases and J by 5 bases, and 3 bases separated the two germline ends. The CDR3 has 11 residues. Germline assignment: CDR1 MNHEY and CDR2 SMNVEV (reference sequence). As DNA, the CDR3 is TGTGCCAGCAGTTTCGGAGATACGCAGTATTTT. Translation: CASSFGDTQYF.

V and J are TRBV14 and TRBJ2-3, with D possibly being TRBD2 (5 bases). The length of the CDR3 is 16 residues. CDR1 and CDR2 from the germline V gene are SGHDN and FVKESK. V lost 2 bases and J lost 4, with 16 bases in between. Here the CDR3 DNA reads TGTGCCAGCAGCCAAATCGGGGTTTCACTACCAGATACGCAGTATTTT. Translated: CASSQIGVSLPDTQYF.

The CDR3 is CASSPRDGNYEQYF. The CDR3 nucleotides are TGCGCCAGCAGCCCCCGGGACGGTAACTACGAGCAGTACTTC. This chain uses TRBV5-1 with TRBJ2-7; the D call may be TRBD1 or TRBD2 (5 bases each). The CDR3 consists of 14 residues. V lost 4 bases, J lost 3 bases, and 14 bases lay in between. From germline, CDR1 is SGHRS and CDR2 YFSETQ.

Worth noting for this clone: One end of the junction does not line up with germline, which may come from a read error. This sequence joins TRBV13 and TRBJ2-3, with 8 bases lining up with TRBD1. This CDR3 spans 15 amino acids. Germline CDR1 and CDR2: PRHDT and FYEKMQ (reference sequence). Here the CDR3 reads CASSFGQGGTNTQYF. CDR3 coding DNA: TGTGCCAGCAGCTTTGGACAGGGAGGCACAAATACGCAGTATTTT.

The chain is built from TRBV27 and TRBJ2-7; D unresolved. The length of the CDR3 is 11 residues. Germline CDR1 MNHEY, CDR2 SMNVEV (reference sequence). V was pared by 10 bases and J by 3 bases, with 10 bases between. The CDR3, as DNA: TGTGCCACTGGGATGGACTACGAGCAGTACTTC. It codes for CATGMDYEQYF.

Comment on this clone: Other DNA sequences of this sample code for an identical CDR3. The V call is TRBV7-9, the J call TRBJ2-7; no reliable D call. The CDR3 is made up of 12 amino acids. V gave up 5 bases and J gave up 3 bases, with 8 bases separating them. CDR1 is SEHNR, CDR2 FQNEAQ, per germline (reference sequence). CDR3 coding DNA: TGTGCCAGCAGCACTCTGAACTACGAGCAGTACTTC. Amino acids: CASSTLNYEQYF.